Presented here are 32 T cell receptor beta chains from one specimen sequenced in a study of T-cell reconstitution after alpha-beta-depleted transplantation in children. As it was prepared, the TCRbeta library received unique molecular identifiers. TCRdb re-called the PCR reads through MiXCR, storing one row per CDR3 protein. The top ten hold about 3.8% of the sample, which has almost 400,000 distinct CDR3 sequences, approximately 20% seen once. The sequences come from PBMCs from the stem cell graft donor, collected from the stem cell graft. Receptor source: a human donor who donated a stem cell graft to a child with acute myeloid leukemia.

The sample holds one count of this clonotype. The rearrangement links TRBV29-1 to TRBJ2-4, with D perhaps TRBD2 (5 bases). Trimming stripped 6 bases from V and 0 bases from J, with 9 bases between. The CDR3 has 13 residues. CDR1 is SQVTM, CDR2 ANQGSEA, per germline. CDR3 sequence: CSVGETAKNIQYF. The CDR3, as DNA: TGCAGCGTCGGGGAGACAGCCAAAAACATTCAGTACTTC.

The chain uses TRBV6-5 and TRBJ2-7; 13 positions agree with TRBD2. The CDR3 contains 17 residues. V dropped 2 bases and J dropped 4; count of bases not matched to a gene: 8. Germline lookup yields CDR1 MNHEY and CDR2 SVGAGI. CDR3 sequence (DNA): TGTGCCAGCAGTTACCGAGGGACTAGCGGGAAAGGATACGAGCAGTACTTC. It encodes CASSYRGTSGKGYEQYF.

The chain joins TRBV12-3 or TRBV12-4 to TRBJ1-1; D is unclear. The CDR3 has 13 residues. V lost 3 bases, J lost 6 bases, and 11 bases lay in between. The CDR3 coding sequence is TGTGCCAGCAGTTTTACGACCGTATCTGAAGCTTTCTTT. Encoded protein: CASSFTTVSEAFF.

With regard to this clonotype: Here the CDR3 omits its conserved ending phenylalanine or tryptophan, so a read error is the likely source. V usage is TRBV4-1 and J usage is TRBJ2-7, with a weak D call TRBD2 (6 bases). Germline lookup yields CDR1 MGHRA and CDR2 YSYEKL. The V gene lost 0 bases and the J gene lost 1 base, with 10 bases spanning the gap. This CDR3 spans 15 amino acids. The CDR3 spells CASSQDGLASYEQYC. DNA for the CDR3: TGCGCCAGCAGCCAAGATGGCCTAGCGTCCTACGAGCAGTACTGC.

This clonotype was counted between two and nine times. This chain links TRBV12-3 or TRBV12-4 with TRBJ1-4; tentative D call: TRBD1 (6 bases). Trimming removed 5 bases from V and 10 bases from J, with 14 bases in between. The CDR3 has 13 amino acids. The CDR3 loop reads CASSLGQSRKLFF. The DNA of the CDR3 is TGTGCCAGCAGTCTCGGACAGTCGAGAAAACTGTTTTTT.

The rearrangement links TRBV19 to TRBJ1-1; D is uncertain. CDR1 is LNHDA and CDR2 is SQIVND in the germline V gene (reference sequence). V was cut by 3 bases and J by 5 bases, with 10 bases left in between. The CDR3 extends over 13 amino acids. The CDR3 spells CASSIGMRTEAFF. CDR3 in DNA: TGTGCCAGTAGTATCGGGATGAGAACTGAAGCTTTCTTT.

This clonotype was detected a few times. The rearrangement links TRBV20-1 to TRBJ1-1; no clear D gene. V was shortened by 2 bases and J by 1 base, with 11 bases between the two germline ends. Germline CDR1 reads DFQATT; CDR2 reads SNEGSKA (reference sequence). This CDR3 has 14 residues. CDR3 sequence (DNA): TGCAGTGCTAGACAGATCGGAAGGAACACTGAAGCTTTCTTT. Amino acid sequence: CSARQIGRNTEAFF.

This clonotype was seen more than once but under ten times. The V and J genes are TRBV7-9 and TRBJ2-3; TRBD2 agrees at 7 bases. CDR1 and CDR2 from the germline V gene are SEHNR and FQNEAQ (reference sequence). The CDR3 spans 12 residues. The CDR3 region is CAGGGDADTQYF. CDR3 coding DNA: TGTGCTGGGGGGGGTGATGCAGATACGCAGTATTTT.

The gene calls are TRBV29-1 and TRBJ2-7, with 7 bases lining up with TRBD1. Looked up from germline, CDR1 is SQVTM and CDR2 is ANQGSEA. V shed 6 bases, J shed 5 bases, and the junction held 13 bases outside the gene matches. The CDR3 runs to 14 residues. The CDR3 nucleotides are TGCAGCGTGAGACAGGGTTCGGCTACGGACGAGCAGTACTTC. Translating it yields CSVRQGSATDEQYF.

This chain joins TRBV4-1 and TRBJ2-1, with 7 positions matching TRBD1. CDR1 and CDR2 from the germline V gene are MGHRA and YSYEKL. The CDR3 is 16 amino acids. The V and J ends lost 0 bases and 0 bases, in that order; junction bases with no gene match: 2. The DNA of the CDR3 is TGCGCCAGCAGCCAAGAGGGACAGAGCTCCTACAATGAGCAGTTCTTC. It encodes CASSQEGQSSYNEQFF.

This clonotype was detected a few times. The rearrangement uses TRBV7-2 and TRBJ2-7; D remains ambiguous. Trimming took 5 bases from V and 2 from J, leaving 7 bases between them. CDR1 is SGHTA, CDR2 FQGNSA, per germline. The CDR3 totals 12 residues. CDR3 in amino acids: CASSVVTYEQYF. CDR3 bases: TGTGCCAGCAGCGTCGTAACCTACGAGCAGTACTTC.

This clonotype was detected ten times or more. The chain links TRBV7-2 to TRBJ2-1; 13 nucleotides align to TRBD2. Per the germline V gene, CDR1 is SGHTA and CDR2 is FQGNSA. This CDR3 is 15 amino acids long. V shed 6 bases and J 4 bases; nucleotides not matched to a gene: 3. The CDR3: CASRLAGGWYNEQFF. The CDR3 region has the DNA TGTGCCAGCAGACTAGCGGGAGGGTGGTACAATGAGCAGTTCTTC.

The chain joins TRBV20-1 to TRBJ2-7, with a possible D match to TRBD2 (6 bases). The germline CDR1 and CDR2 sequences are DFQATT and SNEGSKA (reference sequence). The CDR3 is 13 residues long. V was pared by 5 bases and J by 1 base, with 12 bases between. CDR3 sequence (DNA): TGCAGTGCTTTGACTAGTTCTTCCTACGAGCAGTACTTC. Its protein product is CSALTSSSYEQYF.

The rearrangement uses TRBV7-9 and TRBJ2-2; TRBD2 matches at 7 bases. With V trimmed by 8 bases and J by 3 bases, 6 bases remained unmatched. The CDR3 length is 14 residues. Germline values: CDR1 SEHNR, CDR2 FQNEAQ (reference sequence). CDR3 in amino acids: CASLGGTDTGELFF. CDR3 bases: TGTGCCAGCTTGGGAGGGACGGACACCGGGGAGCTGTTTTTT.

This clonotype was counted many times. This rearrangement joins TRBV6-2 or TRBV6-3 to TRBJ1-2; 9 bases are shared with TRBD1. Germline-derived CDR1 and CDR2 are MNHEY and SVGEGT. V lost 6 bases and J lost 2; bases outside the gene matches: 4. The CDR3 is 14 amino acids. CDR3: CASRRTGENYGYTF. The CDR3 DNA follows: TGTGCCAGCAGAAGGACAGGGGAAAACTATGGCTACACCTTC.

This clonotype was counted many times. The V call is TRBV20-1, the J call TRBJ1-2; 9 bases are shared with TRBD1. With 3 bases clipped from V and 7 bases from J, the junction kept 6 bases outside the gene matches. This CDR3 has 13 residues. The germline CDR1 and CDR2 sequences are DFQATT and SNEGSKA (reference sequence). The CDR3 reads CSAREGTGSGYTF. The CDR3, as DNA: TGCAGTGCTAGGGAAGGGACAGGGTCTGGCTACACCTTC.

This clonotype has only a few counts. The CDR3 here is CASSLRPGISEELFF. The CDR3, as DNA: TGTGCCAGCAGCTTACGGCCAGGGATCTCAGAGGAACTGTTTTTT. The chain employs TRBV7-8 and TRBJ1-4; possible D gene TRBD1, 5 bases. The germline V gene encodes CDR1 SGHVS and CDR2 FQNEAQ. The CDR3 covers 15 residues. Trimming cost V 2 bases and J 12 bases, with 19 bases left between them.

At least ten counts were recorded for this clonotype. The gene calls are TRBV25-1 and TRBJ2-3; TRBD2 matches at 7 bases. Trimming cost V 6 bases and J 4 bases; bases outside gene matches: 4. CDR1 is MGHDK, CDR2 SYGVNS, per germline. This CDR3 comprises 13 residues. The CDR3 here is CASSFAGADTQYF. The CDR3, as DNA: TGTGCCAGCAGCTTTGCGGGAGCAGATACGCAGTATTTT.

This clonotype was picked up a small number of times. The chain links TRBV2 to TRBJ2-5; 11 positions match TRBD2. CDR1 and CDR2 from the germline V gene are SNHLY and FYNNEI. The V segment lost 0 bases and the J segment 0 bases; nucleotides outside the gene matches: 3. The CDR3 contains 17 residues. The CDR3 bases are TGTGCCAGCAGTGAAGCGGGGGGACTAGCGGACCAAGAGACCCAGTACTTC. Translated, it gives CASSEAGGLADQETQYF. Full variable domain (missing parts from reference TRBV2 and TRBJ2-5): EPEVTQTPSHQVTQMGQEVILRCVPISNHLYFYWYRQILGQKVEFLVSFYNNEISEKSEIFDDQFSVERPDGSNFTLKIRSTKLEDSAMYFCASSEAGGLADQETQYFGPGTRLLVL.

This clonotype was seen more than once but under ten times. The chain carries TRBV28 and TRBJ1-1; 7 nucleotides line up with TRBD1. Germline values: CDR1 MDHEN, CDR2 SYDVKM. The CDR3 contains 14 residues. Unmatched junction bases numbered 7, after V lost 3 bases and J lost 6 bases. As DNA, the CDR3 is TGTGCCAGCAGTTTCAGACAGGGTCGGTCTGAAGCTTTCTTT. Translation gives CASSFRQGRSEAFF.

This clonotype was seen only a few times. The rearrangement joins TRBV10-3 to TRBJ1-1, with 8 positions matching TRBD1. The CDR3 is made up of 15 amino acids. The V gene's germline CDR1 is ENHRY and CDR2 SYGVKD. V was clipped by 2 bases and J by 1 base; unmatched bases: 3. The CDR3 DNA is TGTGCCATCAGTGAGGCAGGGGGCGAGAACACTGAAGCTTTCTTT. Amino acids: CAISEAGGENTEAFF.

The rearrangement links TRBV4-2 to TRBJ2-7; weak D call: TRBD2 (6 bases). Per the germline V gene, CDR1 is LGHNA and CDR2 is YNFKEQ. The CDR3 sequence is 16 residues long. Trimming took 1 base from V and 2 from J, leaving 15 bases between them. The CDR3 region has the DNA TGTGCCAGCAGCCAAGTTTTCACGGGAGACGCCTACGAGCAGTACTTC. Its protein product is CASSQVFTGDAYEQYF.

This clonotype was observed a few times. The chain uses TRBV7-2 and TRBJ2-7; 8 bases are a match to TRBD2. CDR3 length: 16 residues. Looked up from germline, CDR1 is SGHTA and CDR2 is FQGNSA. The ends lost 2 bases at V and 6 bases at J; junction bases unmatched: 12. CDR3 coding DNA: TGTGCCAGCAGCTTATTCAGGGCGGGAGGTCGGGGCGAGCAGTACTTC. It translates to CASSLFRAGGRGEQYF.

The J gene is TRBJ2-1, the V gene TRBV12-3 or TRBV12-4; 14 positions agree with TRBD2. CDR3 size: 18 residues. V dropped 7 bases and J dropped 3; count of bases not matched to a gene: 11. The CDR3 sequence: CASTPGTSGRDLYNEQFF. The CDR3 DNA follows: TGTGCCAGCACCCCCGGGACTAGCGGGAGAGACCTCTACAATGAGCAGTTCTTC.

The V call is TRBV12-3 or TRBV12-4, the J call TRBJ2-1; 8 bases fit TRBD2. The CDR3 has 15 residues. Losses at the gene ends were 6 bases for V and 2 bases for J; bases not matched to a gene: 6. The chain's CDR3 is CASSRQLAAYNEQFF. CDR3 nucleotide sequence: TGTGCCAGCAGCCGCCAACTAGCGGCCTACAATGAGCAGTTCTTC.

This clonotype came up a few times. The V gene is TRBV7-6, the J gene TRBJ1-4, with 8 bases that match TRBD1. With 4 bases clipped from V and 3 bases from J, the junction kept 7 bases outside the gene matches. CDR3 length equals 16 residues. CDR1 is SGHVS, CDR2 FNYEAQ, per germline. CDR3 region: CASSWNPGQANEKLFF. CDR3 DNA sequence: TGTGCCAGCAGCTGGAATCCGGGACAGGCTAATGAAAAACTGTTTTTT.

The CDR3 DNA follows: TGCAGTGCTAGAGGAGGGGCAAAGAACACCGGGGAGCTGTTTTTT. It is translated as CSARGGAKNTGELFF. This chain joins TRBV20-1 and TRBJ2-2; the D call may be TRBD1 or TRBD2 (5 bases each). The CDR3 is 15 amino acids. The V end was cut by 1 base, the J end by 1 base, with 10 bases between. The germline gives CDR1 DFQATT, CDR2 SNEGSKA (reference sequence).

The rearrangement links TRBV14 to TRBJ1-2; D is ambiguous. CDR1 SGHDN and CDR2 FVKESK come from the germline V gene. V lost 1 base and J 4 bases, leaving 7 bases between the germline ends. The length of the CDR3 is 13 residues. For the CDR3, the DNA is TGTGCCAGCAGCCAAGTTGGGTTCTATGGCTACACCTTC. It translates to CASSQVGFYGYTF. The full variable domain, with the rest looked up from reference TRBV14 and TRBJ1-2, is EAGVTQFPSHSVIEKGQTVTLRCDPISGHDNLYWYRRVMGKEIKFLLHFVKESKQDESGMPNNRFLAERTGGTYSTLKVQPAELEDSGVYFCASSQVGFYGYTFGSGTRLTVV.

Ten or more counts support this clonotype. This rearrangement joins TRBV20-1 to TRBJ1-1; D remains ambiguous. The length of the CDR3 is 16 residues. The germline V gene encodes CDR1 DFQATT and CDR2 SNEGSKA (reference sequence). The V gene lost 2 bases and the J gene lost 0 bases, with 16 bases spanning the gap. The CDR3 region has the DNA TGCAGTGCTAGAAGGCTCTCTCGGCAGATGAACACTGAAGCTTTCTTT. Protein: CSARRLSRQMNTEAFF.

The V and J genes are TRBV7-2 and TRBJ2-7, with D hard to call. CDR1 and CDR2 (germline): SGHTA, FQGNSA. Trimming took 5 bases from V and 2 from J, leaving 13 bases between them. The length of the CDR3 is 14 residues. This chain's CDR3 is CASSPGVGPYEQYF. The CDR3 nucleotides are TGTGCCAGCAGCCCCGGCGTTGGCCCCTACGAGCAGTACTTC.

This clonotype has at least ten counts. V usage is TRBV29-1 and J usage is TRBJ2-2, with 10 positions matching TRBD1. The germline V gene encodes CDR1 SQVTM and CDR2 ANQGSEA. CDR3 length: 14 residues. With 6 bases clipped from V and 6 bases from J, the junction kept 7 bases outside the gene matches. CDR3 sequence reads: CSVTGTGVAGELFF. DNA of the CDR3: TGCAGCGTCACCGGGACAGGGGTTGCCGGGGAGCTGTTTTTT.

The gene calls are TRBV27 and TRBJ1-4; D gene unclear. This CDR3 has 15 amino acids. Trimming took 5 bases from V and 5 from J, leaving 15 bases between them. Germline CDR1 is MNHEY and CDR2 is SMNVEV (reference sequence). The CDR3 DNA follows: TGTGCCAGCAGTGTAGCATTACAGCCGAATGAAAAACTGTTTTTT. Its protein is CASSVALQPNEKLFF.